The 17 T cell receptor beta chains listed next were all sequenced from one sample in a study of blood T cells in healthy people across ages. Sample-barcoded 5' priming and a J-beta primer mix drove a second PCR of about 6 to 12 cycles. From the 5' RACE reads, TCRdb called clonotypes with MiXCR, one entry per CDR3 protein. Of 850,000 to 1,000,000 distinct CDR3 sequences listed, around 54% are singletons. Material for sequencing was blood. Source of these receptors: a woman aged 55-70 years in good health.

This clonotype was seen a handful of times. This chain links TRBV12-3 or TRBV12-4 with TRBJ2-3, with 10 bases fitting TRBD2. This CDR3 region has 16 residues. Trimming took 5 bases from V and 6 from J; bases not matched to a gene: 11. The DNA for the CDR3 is TGTGCCAGCAGTCCCTTGCCTAGCGGGAGTTTGGATACGCAGTATTTT. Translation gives CASSPLPSGSLDTQYF.

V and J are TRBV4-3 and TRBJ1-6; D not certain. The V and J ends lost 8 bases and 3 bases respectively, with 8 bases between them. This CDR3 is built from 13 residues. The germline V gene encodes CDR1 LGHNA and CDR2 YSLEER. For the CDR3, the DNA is TGCGCCAGCGCAATTAGCTATAATTCACCCCTCCACTTT. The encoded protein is CASAISYNSPLHF.

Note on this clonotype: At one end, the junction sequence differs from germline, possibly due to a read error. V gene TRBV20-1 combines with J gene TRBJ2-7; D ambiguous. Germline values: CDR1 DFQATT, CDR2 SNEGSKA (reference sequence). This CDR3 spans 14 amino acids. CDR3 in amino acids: CRASDTGPRRRQYF. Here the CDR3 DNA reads TGCAGGGCTAGTGACACCGGGCCACGTCGTCGGCAGTACTTC.

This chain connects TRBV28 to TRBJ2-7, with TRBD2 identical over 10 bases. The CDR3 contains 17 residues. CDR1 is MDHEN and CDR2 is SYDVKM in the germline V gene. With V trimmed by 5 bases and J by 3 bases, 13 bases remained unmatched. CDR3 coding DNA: TGTGCCAGCAGTCCAAGAGAAGGACTAGCGGAGGTCTACGAGCAGTACTTC. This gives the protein CASSPREGLAEVYEQYF.

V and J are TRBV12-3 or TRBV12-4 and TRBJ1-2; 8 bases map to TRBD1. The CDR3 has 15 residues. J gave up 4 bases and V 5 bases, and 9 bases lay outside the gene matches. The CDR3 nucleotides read TGTGCCAGCAGTAACCCGGGACAGGCTTTCTATGGCTACACCTTC. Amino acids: CASSNPGQAFYGYTF.

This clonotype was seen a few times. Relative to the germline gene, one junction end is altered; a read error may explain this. Here the CDR3 reads CASSFRGDYEQYF. The CDR3 coding sequence is TGCGCCAGCAGCTTCCGGGGGGACTACGAGCAGTACTTC. V usage is TRBV12-3 or TRBV12-4 and J usage is TRBJ2-7, with TRBD2 matching 7 bases. The CDR3 runs 13 residues.

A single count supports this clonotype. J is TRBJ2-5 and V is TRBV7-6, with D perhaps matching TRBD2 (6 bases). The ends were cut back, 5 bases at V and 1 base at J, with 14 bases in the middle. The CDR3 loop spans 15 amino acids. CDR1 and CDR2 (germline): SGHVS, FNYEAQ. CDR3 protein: CASSATGVGQETQYF. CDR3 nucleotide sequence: TGTGCCAGCAGCGCCACGGGGGTTGGCCAAGAGACCCAGTACTTC. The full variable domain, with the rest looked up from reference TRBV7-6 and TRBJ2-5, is GAGVSQSPRYKVTKRGQDVALRCDPISGHVSLYWYRQALGQGPEFLTYFNYEAQQDKSGLPNDRFSAERPEGSISTLTIQRTEQRDSAMYRCASSATGVGQETQYFGPGTRLLVL.

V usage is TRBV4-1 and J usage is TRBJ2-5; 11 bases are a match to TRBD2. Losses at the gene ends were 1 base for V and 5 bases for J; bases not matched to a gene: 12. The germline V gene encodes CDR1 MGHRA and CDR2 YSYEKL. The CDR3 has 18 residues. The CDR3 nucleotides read TGCGCCAGCAGCCAAGGTCCCCCAACTAGCGGGAGTATCGAGACCCAGTACTTC. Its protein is CASSQGPPTSGSIETQYF.

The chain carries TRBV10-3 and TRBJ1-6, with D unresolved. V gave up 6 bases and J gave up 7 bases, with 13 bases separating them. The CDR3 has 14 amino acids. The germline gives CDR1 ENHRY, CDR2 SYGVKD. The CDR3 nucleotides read TGTGCCATCAGGGACGAGAGTAGGAATTCACCCCTCCACTTT. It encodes CAIRDESRNSPLHF.

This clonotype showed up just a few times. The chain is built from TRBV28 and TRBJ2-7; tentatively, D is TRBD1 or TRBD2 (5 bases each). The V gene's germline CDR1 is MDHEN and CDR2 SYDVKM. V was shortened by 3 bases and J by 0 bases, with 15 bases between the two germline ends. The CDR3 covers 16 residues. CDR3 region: CASSLIWGTLSYEQYF. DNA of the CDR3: TGTGCCAGCAGTTTGATTTGGGGGACCCTCTCCTACGAGCAGTACTTC. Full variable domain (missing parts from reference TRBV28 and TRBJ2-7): DVKVTQSSRYLVKRTGEKVFLECVQDMDHENMFWYRQDPGLGLRLIYFSYDVKMKEKGDIPEGYSVSREKKERFSLILESASTNQTSMYLCASSLIWGTLSYEQYFGPGTRLTVT.

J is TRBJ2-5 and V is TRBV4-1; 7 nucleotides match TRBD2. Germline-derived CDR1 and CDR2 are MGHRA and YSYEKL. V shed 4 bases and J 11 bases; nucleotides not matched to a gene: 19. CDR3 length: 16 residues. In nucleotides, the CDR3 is TGCGCCAGCAGCCGACCGTTGGGGGAGGGCCGAAGGGAGCAGTACTTC. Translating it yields CASSRPLGEGRREQYF.

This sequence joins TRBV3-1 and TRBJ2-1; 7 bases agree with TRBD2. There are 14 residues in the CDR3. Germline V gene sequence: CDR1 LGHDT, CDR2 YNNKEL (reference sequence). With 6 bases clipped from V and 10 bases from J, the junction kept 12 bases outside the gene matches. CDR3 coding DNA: TGTGCCAGCAGTCTGCAGGTGACTAGCAACGAGCAGTTCTTC. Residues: CASSLQVTSNEQFF.

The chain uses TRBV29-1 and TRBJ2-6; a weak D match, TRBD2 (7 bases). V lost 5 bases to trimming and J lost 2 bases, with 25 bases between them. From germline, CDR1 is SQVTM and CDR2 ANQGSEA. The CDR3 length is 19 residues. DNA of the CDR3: TGCAGCGTTACACTCCTCGGTGGGGAGGGGGTGACTGGGGCCAACGTCCTGACTTTC. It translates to CSVTLLGGEGVTGANVLTF.

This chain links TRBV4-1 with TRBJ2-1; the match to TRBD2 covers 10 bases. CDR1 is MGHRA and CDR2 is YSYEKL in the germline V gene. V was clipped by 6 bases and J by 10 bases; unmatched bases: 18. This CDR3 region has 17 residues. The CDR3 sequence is CASSHSVGSSGGQEQFF. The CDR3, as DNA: TGCGCCAGCAGTCATAGTGTCGGGTCTAGCGGGGGACAGGAGCAGTTCTTC.

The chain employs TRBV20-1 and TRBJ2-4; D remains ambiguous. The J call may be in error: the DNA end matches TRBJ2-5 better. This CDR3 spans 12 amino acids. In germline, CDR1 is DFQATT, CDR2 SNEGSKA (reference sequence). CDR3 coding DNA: TGCAGTGCTAGCCAGTACCAAGAGACCCAGTACTTC. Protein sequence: CSASQYQETQYF.

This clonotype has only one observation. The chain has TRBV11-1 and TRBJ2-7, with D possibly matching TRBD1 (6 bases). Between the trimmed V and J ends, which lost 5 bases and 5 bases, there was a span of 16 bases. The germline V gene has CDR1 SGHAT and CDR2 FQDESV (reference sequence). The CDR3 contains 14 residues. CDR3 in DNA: TGTGCCAGCAGCCTCCGGGACAAATCCAACGAGCAGTACTTC. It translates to CASSLRDKSNEQYF. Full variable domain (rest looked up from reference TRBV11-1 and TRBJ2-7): EAEVAQSPRYKITEKSQAVAFWCDPISGHATLYWYRQILGQGPELLVQFQDESVVDDSQLPKDRFSAERLKGVDSTLKIQPAELGDSAMYLCASSLRDKSNEQYFGPGTRLTVT.

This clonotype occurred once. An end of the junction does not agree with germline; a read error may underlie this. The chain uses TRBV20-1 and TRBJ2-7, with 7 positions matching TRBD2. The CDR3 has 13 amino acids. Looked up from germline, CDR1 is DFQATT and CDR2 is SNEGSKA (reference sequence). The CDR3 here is CSVPVRGEYELYF. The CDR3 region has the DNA TGCAGTGTTCCAGTCCGGGGGGAATACGAGCTGTACTTC.